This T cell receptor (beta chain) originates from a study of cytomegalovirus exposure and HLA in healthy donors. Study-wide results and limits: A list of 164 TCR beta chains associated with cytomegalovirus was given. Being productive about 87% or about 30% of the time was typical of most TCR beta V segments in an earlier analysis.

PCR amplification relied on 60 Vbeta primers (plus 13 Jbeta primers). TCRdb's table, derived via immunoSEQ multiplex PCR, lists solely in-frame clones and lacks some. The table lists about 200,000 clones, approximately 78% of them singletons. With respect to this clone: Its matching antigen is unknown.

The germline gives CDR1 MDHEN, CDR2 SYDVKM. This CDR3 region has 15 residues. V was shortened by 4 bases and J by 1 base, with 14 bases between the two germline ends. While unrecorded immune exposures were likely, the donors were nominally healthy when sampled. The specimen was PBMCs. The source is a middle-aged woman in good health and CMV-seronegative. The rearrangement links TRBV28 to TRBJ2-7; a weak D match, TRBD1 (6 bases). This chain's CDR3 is CASSSGTIDSYEQYF. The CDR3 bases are TGTGCCAGCAGTTCCGGGACAATAGATTCCTACGAGCAGTACTTC. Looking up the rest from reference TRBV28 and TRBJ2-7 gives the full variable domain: DVKVTQSSRYLVKRTGEKVFLECVQDMDHENMFWYRQDPGLGLRLIYFSYDVKMKEKGDIPEGYSVSREKKERFSLILESASTNQTSMYLCASSSGTIDSYEQYFGPGTRLTVT.